The rows below give T cell receptor beta chains drawn from one sample of a study of blood T cell repertoires in COVID-19. Measured with immunoSEQ multiplex PCR; TCRdb has only the in-frame clones, and not every one. This sample has about 44,000 clones, with roughly 84% found just once. The sample was peripheral blood. The receptor set was obtained from a woman aged 70-85 years with acute or convalescent COVID-19. The CDR3 runs from the conserved cysteine through the conserved F or W.

v_gene	j_gene	CDR3aa
TRBV5-1	TRBJ2-3	CASSLADGGGDTQYF
TRBV11-3	TRBJ1-4	CASSFQQGANEKLFF
TRBV28	TRBJ1-6	CASTPPNSPLHF
TRBV28	TRBJ1-1	CASSWANMNTEAFF
TRBV6-6	TRBJ2-5	CASSSRTGRVQETQYF
TRBV7-2	TRBJ2-7	CASSLESYYEQYF
TRBV19	TRBJ1-5	CASSIPTGGSNQPQHF
TRBV11-3	TRBJ2-2	CASSALAAGELFF
TRBV7-7	TRBJ1-5	CASSPWRSSNQPQHF
TRBV28	TRBJ1-5	CASSRAGTGRGNQPQHF
TRBV14	TRBJ2-6	CASSRVLGEAGANVLTF
TRBV5-6	TRBJ1-6	CASSPGAAPRGSPLHF
TRBV19	TRBJ1-1	CASTNRGQLAARAFF
TRBV6-5	TRBJ2-5	CASRDRGRETQYF
TRBV24-1	TRBJ2-2	CATSDLQGNTGELFF
TRBV5-1	TRBJ1-1	CASSPETGAINTEAFF
TRBV7-9	TRBJ1-5	CASSLVGGLGNQPQHF
TRBV24-1	TRBJ1-2	CATSQEGHYGYTF
TRBV6-2/TRBV6-3	TRBJ1-1	CASSYQGRGTEAFF
TRBV18	TRBJ2-7	CASSPPRIGSGSSEQYF
TRBV19	TRBJ1-2	CASRIQGTSTSNYGYTF
TRBV5-1	TRBJ1-3	CASSLEARGRSPGNTIYF
TRBV2	TRBJ1-2	CASSPNGGAEGYTF